This TCR beta chain appears in the sequencing data of a study of memory CD4+ T cells and cytomegalovirus serostatus. Study-level results: Of roughly 180 reported CMV TCRbeta sequences, under 70 were found in memory CD4+ repertoires. The CMV-associated TCR signature appears largely within the CD4+ memory repertoire.

This clone was counted once. Its specificity is unknown. The sort gate was single viable CD3+CD4+CD8-CD45RO+ cells for memory CD4+ T cells. Germline V lookup: CDR1 SGHRS, CDR2 YFSETQ. This CDR3 is built from 12 residues. The V gene lost 0 bases and the J gene lost 3 bases, with 3 bases spanning the gap. In the original processing: Out-of-frame sequences were removed, leaving roughly 2.1 million distinct TCRbeta sequences. Using immunoSEQ multiplex PCR, the repertoire was profiled, and TCRdb retains in-frame clones only, with some absent. The V and J calls and clone size were taken over from that table, and D and trimming were inferred from the DNA. The sample comprises some 58,000 clones, 75% to 80% of which are singletons, and 0.75% to 0.9% rests with the top ten.

Sequencing input: memory CD4+ T cells from blood. This clonotype originated in an adult in good health and CMV-seronegative. The J gene is TRBJ1-2, the V gene TRBV5-1; D ambiguous. CDR3 bases: TGCGCCAGCAGCTTGGCCGACTATGGCTACACCTTC. Protein sequence: CASSLADYGYTF.